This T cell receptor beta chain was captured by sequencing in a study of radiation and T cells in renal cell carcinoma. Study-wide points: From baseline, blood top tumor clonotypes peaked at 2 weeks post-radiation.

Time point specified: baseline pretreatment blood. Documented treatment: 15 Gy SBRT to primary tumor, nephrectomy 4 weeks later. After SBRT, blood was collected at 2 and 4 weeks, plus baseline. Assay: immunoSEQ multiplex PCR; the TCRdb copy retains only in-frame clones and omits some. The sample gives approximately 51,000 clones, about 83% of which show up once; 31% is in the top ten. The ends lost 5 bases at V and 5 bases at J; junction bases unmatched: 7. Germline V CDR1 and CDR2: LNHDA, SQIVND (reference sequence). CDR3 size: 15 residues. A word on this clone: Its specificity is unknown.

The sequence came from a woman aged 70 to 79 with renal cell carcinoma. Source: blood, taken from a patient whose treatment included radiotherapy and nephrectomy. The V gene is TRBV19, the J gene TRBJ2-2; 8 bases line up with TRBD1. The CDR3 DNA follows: TGTGCCAGTAGTCCCTCAGGGGGCAGGACCGGGGAGCTGTTTTTT. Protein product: CASSPSGGRTGELFF.